Listed below are T cell receptor beta chains from one sample, sequenced in a study of blood T cell repertoires in COVID-19. TCRdb keeps only in-frame clones here, not all; method: immunoSEQ multiplex PCR. This repertoire shows 250,000 to 350,000 clones, around 85% found once; its top ten account for over 1.3%. Material: peripheral blood. The origin of the receptors is a human donor with COVID-19, enrolled during active disease. The donor label of this sample is uncertain. Both conserved end residues are part of each CDR3. The D gene is left open where the match is weak. Expanded clones are given a class, and other clones once, few, many or no size at all.

size,D,V,J,CDR3,DNA
-,-,TRBV29-1,TRBJ2-5,CSVIGALETQYF,TGCAGCGTAATAGGGGCACTAGAGACCCAGTACTTC
once,TRBD2,TRBV6-5,TRBJ2-1,CASSSQGLAGLNEQFF,TGTGCCAGCAGTTCCCAAGGACTAGCGGGATTGAATGAGCAGTTCTTC
-,-,TRBV5-1,TRBJ2-7,CASSLVLAEGEEQYF,TGCGCCAGCAGCTTGGTTCTAGCGGAGGGGGAGGAGCAGTACTTC
few,-,TRBV5-1,TRBJ1-2,CASSLEHSGYTF,TGCGCCAGCAGCTTGGAACATAGCGGCTACACCTTC
once,-,TRBV14,TRBJ2-7,CASSPFTGAIGEQYF,TGTGCCAGCAGCCCTTTTACGGGAGCGATAGGGGAGCAGTACTTC
once,-,TRBV21-1,TRBJ2-1,CASSKVRGKLNYNEQFF,TGTGCCAGCAGCAAAGTGAGAGGGAAGTTAAATTACAATGAGCAGTTCTTC
-,TRBD2,TRBV6-2/TRBV6-3,TRBJ2-5,CASSPTSGTQQYF,TGTGCCAGCAGCCCGACTAGCGGTACTCAACAGTACTTC
-,TRBD2,TRBV5-1,TRBJ2-3,CASSIQTSGSTDTQYF,TGCGCCAGCAGCATACAGACTAGCGGCAGCACAGATACGCAGTATTTT
once,TRBD1,TRBV6-6,TRBJ2-5,CASSYRDRVLAETQYF,TGTGCCAGCAGTTACCGGGACAGGGTACTAGCAGAGACCCAGTACTTC
-,-,TRBV19,TRBJ1-5,CASSIERNQPQHF,TGTGCCAGTAGTATCGAACGGAATCAGCCCCAGCATTTT
once,TRBD1,TRBV9,TRBJ1-2,CASSAYRQGGGYTF,TGTGCCAGCAGCGCGTACCGACAGGGTGGCGGCTACACCTTC
-,-,TRBV2,TRBJ1-2,CASSDEYRTNYGYTF,TGTGCCAGCAGTGATGAGTACAGGACTAACTATGGCTACACCTTC
-,TRBD2,TRBV7-6,TRBJ2-3,CASSFPGTSGLTDTQYF,TGTGCCAGCAGCTTCCCCGGAACTAGCGGTCTCACAGATACGCAGTATTTT
-,-,TRBV3-1/TRBV3-2,TRBJ1-2,CASRGGLGYTF,TGTGCCAGCCGAGGCGGTCTTGGCTACACCTTC
-,-,TRBV18,TRBJ1-2,CASSPFTGLGFNYGYTF,TGTGCCAGCTCACCATTCACGGGACTAGGTTTTAACTATGGCTACACCTTC
once,-,TRBV19,TRBJ2-3,CASSSSSGDYTDTQYF,TGTGCCAGTAGTTCATCGTCGGGAGATTACACAGATACGCAGTATTTT
-,-,TRBV19,TRBJ1-1,CASTPNSVQRGYTEAFF,TGTGCCAGTACTCCGAACTCGGTCCAGCGGGGATACACTGAAGCTTTCTTT
once,-,TRBV5-1,TRBJ2-2,CASSLQAANTGELFF,TGCGCCAGCAGCTTACAAGCGGCTAACACCGGGGAGCTGTTTTTT
-,-,TRBV5-1,TRBJ1-1,CASSLNRVSNTEAFF,TGCGCCAGCAGCTTAAACAGGGTCTCGAACACTGAAGCTTTCTTT
-,-,TRBV19,TRBJ1-1,CASSSRPDRNEAFF,TGTGCCAGTAGTTCCAGACCTGACAGGAATGAAGCTTTCTTT
-,-,TRBV24-1,TRBJ2-3,CATSEPGRDTQYF,TGTGCCACCAGTGAGCCAGGGAGGGATACGCAGTATTTT
-,TRBD2,TRBV5-1,TRBJ2-7,CASSLGPSGLTSSYEQYF,TGCGCCAGCAGCTTGGGGCCTAGCGGGCTTACTAGCTCCTACGAGCAGTACTTC
-,-,TRBV7-3,TRBJ2-3,CASSLRSSQDTQYF,TGTGCCAGCAGCTTACGCTCCTCCCAGGATACGCAGTATTTT
many,-,TRBV7-2,TRBJ1-4,CASSQTRSANEKLFF,TGTGCCAGCAGCCAGACTCGGTCGGCTAATGAAAAACTGTTTTTT
-,-,TRBV6-5,TRBJ2-1,CASKVRAGHEQFF,TGTGCCAGCAAGGTCAGGGCCGGCCATGAGCAGTTCTTC
-,-,TRBV30,TRBJ1-2,CAWSVRALWHYGYTF,TGTGCCTGGAGTGTACGTGCCCTTTGGCACTATGGCTACACCTTC
-,TRBD1,TRBV28,TRBJ1-3,CASSLSTDRATGNTIYF,TGTGCCAGCAGCTTATCGACCGACAGGGCTACTGGAAACACCATATATTTT
-,-,TRBV28,TRBJ1-1,CASSLEGLGRAFF,TGTGCCAGCAGTTTGGAGGGGCTGGGACGAGCTTTCTTT
-,-,TRBV23-1,TRBJ1-1,CASSQTPPDRNTEAFF,TGCGCCAGCAGTCAAACCCCCCCGGACAGGAACACTGAAGCTTTCTTT
-,-,TRBV5-1,TRBJ1-2,CASSLAPNTVNYGYTF,TGCGCCAGCAGCTTGGCGCCTAACACAGTTAACTATGGCTACACCTTC
-,-,TRBV19,TRBJ1-5,CASRMGGRGNQPQHF,TGTGCCAGTAGGATGGGGGGGAGGGGCAATCAGCCCCAGCATTTT
-,-,TRBV6-2/TRBV6-3,TRBJ2-7,CASSYDSSYEQYF,TGTGCCAGCAGTTACGACAGCTCCTACGAGCAGTACTTC
-,-,TRBV20-1,TRBJ2-5,CSASWGDGETQYF,TGCAGTGCTAGTTGGGGAGATGGAGAGACCCAGTACTTC
-,TRBD2,TRBV6-1,TRBJ2-7,CASTSTSGSSYEQYF,TGTGCCAGCACCTCAACTAGCGGGAGTTCCTACGAGCAGTACTTC
-,-,TRBV5-1,TRBJ2-5,CASSLGQARETQYF,TGCGCCAGCAGCTTGGGACAGGCGAGGGAGACCCAGTACTTC
-,-,TRBV18,TRBJ2-1,CASSPSSPPVYNEQFF,TGTGCCAGCTCACCGAGTTCCCCTCCCGTCTACAATGAGCAGTTCTTC
-,-,TRBV19,TRBJ1-5,CASTGGRNSNQPQHF,TGTGCCAGTACCGGGGGTAGGAATAGCAATCAGCCCCAGCATTTT
-,TRBD1,TRBV12-5,TRBJ2-3,CASGPATGERQYF,TGTGCTAGTGGCCCCGCCACAGGGGAACGGCAGTATTTT
-,-,TRBV11-1,TRBJ2-1,CASSTEAAFYNEQFF,TGTGCCAGCAGCACCGAGGCAGCCTTCTACAATGAGCAGTTCTTC
-,-,TRBV5-8,TRBJ2-3,CASSLAFGGPSARTDTQYF,TGTGCCAGCAGCTTGGCATTTGGCGGTCCTTCGGCCCGCACAGATACGCAGTATTTT
-,-,TRBV6-2/TRBV6-3,TRBJ2-2,CASSYFGVQSLLIGSGELFF,TGTGCCAGCAGTTACTTCGGAGTGCAATCACTCCTGATTGGCTCCGGGGAGCTGTTTTTT
-,-,TRBV19,TRBJ2-1,CASSQGAVEGNEQFF,TGTGCCAGTAGCCAAGGGGCAGTGGAGGGCAATGAGCAGTTCTTC
once,TRBD1,TRBV5-8,TRBJ2-1,CASSLGTGDANEQFF,TGTGCCAGCAGCTTGGGGACAGGGGATGCGAATGAGCAGTTCTTC
many,-,TRBV21-1,TRBJ2-5,CASSKGPQETQYF,TGTGCCAGCAGCAAAGGGCCCCAAGAGACCCAGTACTTC
-,-,TRBV9,TRBJ1-5,CASSAQGGNQPQHF,TGTGCCAGCAGCGCCCAAGGGGGCAATCAGCCCCAGCATTTT
few,-,TRBV9,TRBJ2-3,CASSPPGQLSTDTQYF,TGTGCCAGCAGCCCACCGGGACAACTAAGCACAGATACGCAGTATTTT
-,TRBD2,TRBV6-5,TRBJ2-6,CASSPLAGGANVLTF,TGTGCCAGCAGCCCACTAGCGGGGGGGGCCAACGTCCTGACTTTC
-,TRBD1,TRBV2,TRBJ2-5,CASSGGQGQTQYF,TGTGCCAGCAGCGGCGGACAGGGACAGACCCAGTACTTC